This T cell receptor (beta chain) was recovered during a study of CD8 T cells in Susac syndrome. The V gene lost 3 bases and the J gene lost 11 bases, with 18 bases spanning the gap. Germline CDR1 is SQVTM and CDR2 is ANQGSEA. The CDR3 loop spans 13 amino acids. The authors reverse transcribed about 0.45 to 1 ug RNA with random hexamers. TCRdb re-analysed the immunoSEQ multiplex PCR reads in MiXCR, keeping a single row per CDR3 protein. The data show around 160,000 distinct CDR3 sequences, with approximately 96% seen just once and around 0.14% held by the top ten. The receptor was isolated from a human donor in good health. Sample: CD4+ T cells from PBMCs. The rearrangement links TRBV29-1 to TRBJ2-3; D unresolved. The CDR3 region has the DNA TGCAGCGTTGAGTTAGGGCGAGGAGTGAGGCAGTATTTT. This encodes CSVELGRGVRQYF.